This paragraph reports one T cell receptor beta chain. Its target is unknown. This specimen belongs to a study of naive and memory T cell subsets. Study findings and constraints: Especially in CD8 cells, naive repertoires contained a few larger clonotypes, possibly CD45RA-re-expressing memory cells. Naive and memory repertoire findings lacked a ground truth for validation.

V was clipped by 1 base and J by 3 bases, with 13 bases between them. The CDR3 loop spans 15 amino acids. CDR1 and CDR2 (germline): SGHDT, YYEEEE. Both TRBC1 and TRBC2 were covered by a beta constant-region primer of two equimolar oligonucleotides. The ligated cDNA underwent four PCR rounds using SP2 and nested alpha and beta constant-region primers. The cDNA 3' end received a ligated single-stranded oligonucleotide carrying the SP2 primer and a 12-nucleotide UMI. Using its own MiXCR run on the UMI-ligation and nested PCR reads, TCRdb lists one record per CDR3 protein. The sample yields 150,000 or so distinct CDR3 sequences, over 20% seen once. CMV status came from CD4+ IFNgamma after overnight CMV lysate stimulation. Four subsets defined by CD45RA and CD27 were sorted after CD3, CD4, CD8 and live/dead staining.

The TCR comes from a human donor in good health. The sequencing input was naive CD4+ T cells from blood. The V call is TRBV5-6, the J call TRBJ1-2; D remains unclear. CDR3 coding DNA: TGTGCCAGCAGCTTGATGGGCCGTAGTGACTATGGCTACACCTTC. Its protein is CASSLMGRSDYGYTF.